Presented here are 25 T cell receptor beta chains from one specimen sequenced in a study of blood T cell repertoires in COVID-19. TCRdb keeps only in-frame clones here, not all; method: immunoSEQ multiplex PCR. The sample includes about 240,000 clones, more than 85% of them seen just once. Sequencing was done on a sample of PBMCs or T cells enriched from blood (not recorded which). These receptors originate from a man in his forties who had recovered from COVID-19.

The chain recombines TRBV5-4 with TRBJ2-7, with TRBD2 identical over 15 bases. The trim removed 2 bases at V and 2 bases at J, leaving 8 bases unmatched. The germline gives CDR1 SGHNT, CDR2 YYREEE (reference sequence). The CDR3 runs to 18 residues. CDR3 region: CASSLRGLAGGVTYEQYF. The CDR3 nucleotides are TGTGCCAGCAGCTTACGGGGACTAGCGGGGGGCGTGACCTACGAGCAGTACTTC.

The chain links TRBV20-1 to TRBJ2-5, with a weak D call TRBD1 (5 bases). V was clipped by 3 bases and J by 1 base, with 27 bases between them. The germline V gene has CDR1 DFQATT and CDR2 SNEGSKA (reference sequence). The CDR3 has 19 residues. In DNA, the CDR3 is TGCAGTGCTAGTTGCAGGCTCGGCGACAGAGACCTCCCCCAAGAGACCCAGTACTTC. It encodes CSASCRLGDRDLPQETQYF.

The chain employs TRBV9 and TRBJ2-7; D gene unclear. Germline V gives CDR1 SGDLS, CDR2 YYNGEE. CDR3 length: 15 amino acids. V lost 3 bases and J lost 4, with 17 bases in between. The CDR3 spells CASSATPGSQYEQYF. For the CDR3, the DNA is TGTGCCAGCAGCGCAACCCCCGGGTCCCAATACGAGCAGTACTTC.

The V call is TRBV7-9, the J call TRBJ1-1, with 7 nucleotides matching TRBD1. CDR1 SEHNR and CDR2 FQNEAQ come from the germline V gene (reference sequence). This CDR3 has 16 residues. V lost 5 bases, J lost 3 bases, and 12 bases stayed unmatched. CDR3 loop: CASSTGQRTWDTEAFF. As DNA, the CDR3 is TGTGCCAGCAGCACGGGACAGCGTACATGGGACACTGAAGCTTTCTTT.

The chain joins TRBV27 to TRBJ2-5; 13 bases map to TRBD2. The CDR3 spans 18 residues. Losses at the gene ends were 5 bases for V and 2 bases for J; bases not matched to a gene: 11. Germline assignment: CDR1 MNHEY and CDR2 SMNVEV (reference sequence). The CDR3 spells CASSNRLAGGWGQETQYF. The CDR3 DNA follows: TGTGCCAGCAGTAACCGACTAGCGGGAGGATGGGGACAAGAGACCCAGTACTTC.

The gene calls are TRBV4-1 and TRBJ1-2, with 7 bases aligning to TRBD1. J was trimmed by 1 base and V by 2 bases; bases with no gene match: 10. Germline V CDR1 and CDR2: MGHRA, YSYEKL. This CDR3 comprises 17 residues. Written as DNA, the CDR3 is TGCGCCAGCAGCCAACCGTGGATGGACAGGCGTAACTATGGCTACACCTTC. Translating it yields CASSQPWMDRRNYGYTF.

In nucleotides, the CDR3 is TGTGCCAGCAGCCGGGGCGGGGGGCAACAAGAGACCCAGTACTTC. This sequence encodes CASSRGGGQQETQYF. The rearrangement joins TRBV11-3 to TRBJ2-5; 8 bases fit TRBD2. J gave up 2 bases and V 5 bases, and 7 bases lay outside the gene matches. Germline V lookup: CDR1 SGHNT, CDR2 YENEEA. The CDR3 loop spans 15 amino acids.

V and J are TRBV25-1 and TRBJ2-5, with 11 bases identical to TRBD2. The CDR3 runs 18 residues. Germline V lookup: CDR1 MGHDK, CDR2 SYGVNS. Unmatched junction bases numbered 13, after V lost 3 bases and J lost 4 bases. The CDR3: CASSDSGLAGGFVETQYF. Here the CDR3 DNA reads TGTGCCAGCAGTGACTCCGGGCTAGCGGGAGGCTTCGTAGAGACCCAGTACTTC.

The chain links TRBV5-4 to TRBJ2-1; possibly TRBD2 for D (6 bases). The V gene's germline CDR1 is SGHNT and CDR2 YYREEE (reference sequence). CDR3 length: 17 residues. V lost 0 bases and J 10 bases, leaving 23 bases between the germline ends. Here the CDR3 reads CASSLAGSGGGTWEQFF. For the CDR3, the DNA is TGTGCCAGCAGCTTGGCCGGTTCTGGCGGAGGGACGTGGGAGCAGTTCTTC.

The chain couples TRBV18 to TRBJ2-2; TRBD1 matches at 10 bases. Germline V gene sequence: CDR1 KGHSH, CDR2 LQKENI. The CDR3 is 16 residues long. J was trimmed by 6 bases and V by 5 bases; bases with no gene match: 9. CDR3 sequence reads: CASSSAGTGVAGELFF. The CDR3 DNA is TGTGCCAGCTCATCAGCCGGGACAGGGGTAGCCGGGGAGCTGTTTTTT.

The gene calls are TRBV3-1 (or the pseudogene TRBV3-2) and TRBJ1-3, with D uncertain. The CDR3 runs 17 residues. V dropped 0 bases and J dropped 4 bases, with 16 bases sitting between them. The germline V gene encodes CDR1 LGHDT and CDR2 YNNKEL (reference sequence). CDR3 loop: CASSQDLTSMIGNTIYF. DNA for the CDR3: TGTGCCAGCAGCCAAGATCTGACAAGCATGATCGGAAACACCATATATTTT.

The chain is built from TRBV4-1 and TRBJ1-1; maybe TRBD1 (6 bases). The V gene's germline CDR1 is MGHRA and CDR2 YSYEKL. This CDR3 is built from 16 residues. Trimming cost V 4 bases and J 5 bases, with 20 bases left between them. The CDR3 DNA is TGCGCCAGCAGCCCACTCCCCACAGGGTATCGGACTGAAGCTTTCTTT. Protein product: CASSPLPTGYRTEAFF.

The gene calls are TRBV13 and TRBJ1-1; TRBD1 agrees at 11 bases. Trimming removed 3 bases from V and 0 bases from J; junction bases left unmatched: 3. The CDR3 totals 16 residues. Germline CDR1 reads PRHDT; CDR2 reads FYEKMQ (reference sequence). The CDR3 coding sequence is TGTGCCAGCAGCTTTGGGACAGGGGGAATGAACACTGAAGCTTTCTTT. As protein: CASSFGTGGMNTEAFF.

This chain's CDR3 is CASSQDPFWYF. The CDR3 DNA is TGCGCCAGCAGCCAAGATCCGTTCTGGTACTTC. The chain recombines TRBV4-1 with TRBJ2-7; no firm D call. The CDR3 covers 11 residues. The V gene's germline CDR1 is MGHRA and CDR2 YSYEKL. V gave up 0 bases and J gave up 12 bases, with 9 bases separating them.

The chain is built from TRBV9 and TRBJ2-7, with TRBD2 identical over 11 bases. J lost 4 bases, V lost 0 bases, and 3 bases had no gene match. The CDR3 totals 15 residues. Germline loops: CDR1 SGDLS, CDR2 YYNGEE. CDR3 amino acids: CASSVGGLAEYEQYF. The CDR3 region has the DNA TGTGCCAGCAGCGTAGGGGGACTAGCGGAATACGAGCAGTACTTC.

CDR3 sequence (DNA): TGTGCCAGCAGCAAAGTCAAGGAGGGGGCGAACACTGAAGCTTTCTTT. This translates into CASSKVKEGANTEAFF. V is TRBV21-1 and J is TRBJ1-1; no check of the table's D call, TRBD1, against the DNA was made. TRBV21-1 is a known pseudogene. The CDR3 totals 16 residues.

The chain links TRBV30 to TRBJ1-1, with 10 bases fitting TRBD1. The ends lost 3 bases at V and 3 bases at J; junction bases unmatched: 7. The CDR3 is made up of 15 amino acids. Looked up from germline, CDR1 is GTSNPN and CDR2 is SVGIG (reference sequence). The CDR3 DNA reads as TGTGCCTGGAGGGACAGGGGGGGGTTATACACTGAAGCTTTCTTT. This sequence encodes CAWRDRGGLYTEAFF.

The CDR3 DNA follows: TGTGCCAGCAGACAGACAGGGTTCGCTGGAAACACCATATATTTT. It encodes CASRQTGFAGNTIYF. The chain couples TRBV11-2 to TRBJ1-3; TRBD1 agrees at 7 bases. CDR3 length: 15 residues. V was pared by 6 bases and J by 2 bases, with 7 bases of the junction left unmatched. CDR1 is SGHAT, CDR2 FQNNGV, per germline. Full variable domain (rest looked up from reference TRBV11-2 and TRBJ1-3): EAGVAQSPRYKIIEKRQSVAFWCNPISGHATLYWYQQILGQGPKLLIQFQNNGVVDDSQLPKDRFSAERLKGVDSTLKIQPAKLEDSAVYLCASRQTGFAGNTIYFGEGSWLTVV.

The CDR3 is CASSYTQGRADTQYF. CDR3 nucleotides: TGTGCCAGCAGTTACACCCAGGGTCGGGCAGATACGCAGTATTTT. The gene calls are TRBV6-5 and TRBJ2-3, with a possible D match to TRBD1 (5 bases). V lost 2 bases to trimming and J lost 4 bases, with 13 bases between them. CDR1 and CDR2 (germline): MNHEY, SVGAGI. The CDR3 consists of 15 residues.

A note on this clone: Additional DNA sequences in this sample encode the identical CDR3. This rearrangement joins TRBV19 to TRBJ1-5, with D uncertain. V gave up 7 bases and J gave up 0 bases, with 13 bases separating them. The CDR3 has 15 amino acids. CDR1 LNHDA and CDR2 SQIVND come from the germline V gene (reference sequence). In DNA form, the CDR3 reads TGTGCCAGTACCACAAGGGAGTATAGCAATCAGCCCCAGCATTTT. Protein sequence: CASTTREYSNQPQHF. Full variable domain (remainder filled in from reference TRBV19 and TRBJ1-5): DGGITQSPKYLFRKEGQNVTLSCEQNLNHDAMYWYRQDPGQGLRLIYYSQIVNDFQKGDIAEGYSVSREKKESFPLTVTSAQKNPTAFYLCASTTREYSNQPQHFGDGTRLSIL.

CDR3 DNA sequence: TGTGCCAGCAGCTTGATGGAGACGGATTCACCCCTCCACTTT. This encodes CASSLMETDSPLHF. The chain combines TRBV5-4 with TRBJ1-6; D unclear. The CDR3 runs to 14 residues. Trimming shortened V by 1 base and J by 8 bases, and 10 bases separated the two germline ends. Looked up from germline, CDR1 is SGHNT and CDR2 is YYREEE (reference sequence).

This chain joins TRBV21-1 and TRBJ1-5; the D call in the table, TRBD1, was not verified against the DNA. TRBV21-1 is reported as a pseudogene. The CDR3 is 17 amino acids. This CDR3 reads CASSNSRTEDNNQPQHF. The DNA for the CDR3 is TGTGCCAGCAGCAACTCTCGGACAGAAGATAATAATCAGCCCCAGCATTTT.

J is TRBJ1-2 and V is TRBV11-2; the D gene is possibly TRBD1 (6 bases). CDR1 and CDR2 (germline): SGHAT, FQNNGV. The CDR3 length is 14 residues. V lost 5 bases, J lost 1 base, and 11 bases lay in between. This CDR3 reads CASSLETGNYGYTF. In nucleotides, the CDR3 is TGTGCCAGCAGCCTCGAGACAGGTAACTATGGCTACACCTTC.

This rearrangement joins TRBV11-2 to TRBJ2-2; TRBD1 matches 9 bases. J gave up 5 bases and V 5 bases, and 18 bases lay outside the gene matches. CDR1 is SGHAT, CDR2 FQNNGV, per germline. CDR3 size: 19 residues. In DNA form, the CDR3 reads TGTGCCAGCAGCCCCCAAGGGACAGGGTTCAGTATGGTGACCGGGGAGCTGTTTTTT. Translated, it gives CASSPQGTGFSMVTGELFF.

Only a few counts were recorded for this clone. The rearrangement links TRBV7-9 to TRBJ2-1; D not resolved. Trimming stripped 1 base from V and 0 bases from J, with 10 bases between. Germline V gene sequence: CDR1 SEHNR, CDR2 FQNEAQ (reference sequence). The CDR3 runs to 16 residues. Written as DNA, the CDR3 is TGTGCCAGCAGCTTAGACCCCCTAAGCTCCTACAATGAGCAGTTCTTC. The encoded protein is CASSLDPLSSYNEQFF.